This record concerns one TCR beta chain sequence. Antigen specificity is unknown. This record comes from a study of vaccination effects on CD4 cells after COVID-19. Whole-study context: Samples gathered post-vaccine arrived a median of 72 days past the second dose. Findings and caveats of the study: At late timepoints after vaccination, vaccine- and infection-induced clones shrank markedly. New vaccine-induced clones were the main type among post-vaccine spike-reactive clones in convalescents. Researchers reported few convalescent patients and no early post-infection timepoints in the study.

Sequencing followed a ViraFEST assay step that expanded antigen-specific CD4+ T cells with viral peptide pools. With roughly nine days of culture completed, CD4+ T cells were isolated. Convalescent patients had PCR-confirmed SARS-CoV-2 infection between March and December 2020. Two doses of either BNT162b2 or mRNA-1273 were given to each participant. This CDR3 is built from 16 residues. Germline trimming cut 0 bases from V and 7 bases from J; bases unmatched to any gene: 6. Germline values: CDR1 MRHNA, CDR2 SNTAGT. Sequencing used immunoSEQ multiplex PCR; TCRdb keeps in-frame clones, though not all of them. The repertoire holds roughly 15,000 clones, with 60% to 85% as singletons.

This TCR was recovered from a human donor who had a prior SARS-CoV-2 infection. Specimen: CD4+ T cells from PBMCs cultured with HCoV-NL63 spike peptides, collected after COVID-19 vaccination. V is TRBV6-4 and J is TRBJ1-5; 10 nucleotides align to TRBD1. The CDR3 coding sequence is TGTGCCAGCAGTGACTCAGGGGACAGGGGAAGGCAGCCCCAGCATTTT. It specifies CASSDSGDRGRQPQHF.